The TCR beta chain described here comes from a study of tumor and adjacent non-tumor tissue in lung cancer. Study in general: Histology: about twelve adenocarcinoma, a couple of squamous cell carcinoma, 1 small cell lung cancer. Samples averaged about 3.8 million productive TCRbeta reads each.

Whole-study results and caveats: Tumor tissue had significantly higher TCR diversity than normal lung.

The CDR3 runs 15 residues. CDR1 and CDR2 (germline): SGHDT, YYEEEE. To note about this clonotype: Its matching antigen is unknown. Compared with germline, one end of the junction differs, possibly owing to a read error.

This sample's RNA came from whole unsorted tissue. TCRbeta libraries were built with three rounds of nested PCR, modified from ARM-PCR. TCRdb used MiXCR to reprocess the multiplex PCR reads, holding one entry per CDR3 protein. Of 70,000 to 90,000 distinct CDR3 sequences listed, roughly 80% were seen once; the top ten hold approximately 12%. The chain links TRBV5-6 to TRBJ2-5; 9 bases match TRBD1. This sequence was found in a woman in her forties or fifties with non-small cell lung cancer. The sequencing sample was made of lung tumor tissue. The CDR3 sequence is CAISLGDREFDIQYF. The CDR3 DNA reads as TGTGCCATCAGCTTGGGGGACAGGGAGTTTGACATCCAGTACTTC.